What follows are 15 T cell receptor beta chains derived from one specimen sequenced in a study of blood T cell repertoires in COVID-19. The table came from immunoSEQ multiplex PCR; TCRdb's copy has only in-frame clones and leaves some out. The repertoire has about 240,000 clones, around 90% of them found once; the top ten carry 5.5% to 9%. Material for sequencing was peripheral blood. These receptors all stem from a woman in her seventies with active or convalescent COVID-19.

The chain joins TRBV19 to TRBJ1-6, with D perhaps matching TRBD1 (5 bases). The germline V gene encodes CDR1 LNHDA and CDR2 SQIVND (reference sequence). The V end was cut by 6 bases, the J end by 8 bases, with 14 bases between. There are 14 residues in the CDR3. CDR3 sequence (DNA): TGTGCCAGTAGCACCCGCTCGGGGGATTCACCCCTCCACTTT. Translation gives CASSTRSGDSPLHF.

This clone has a handful of counts. This rearrangement joins TRBV12-5 to TRBJ2-1; the D gene is possibly TRBD1 (6 bases). The CDR3 length is 23 residues. The germline V and J ends were trimmed by 4 bases and 0 bases, with 34 bases remaining between them. Germline V gene lookup returns CDR1 LGHNT and CDR2 FRNRAP. The CDR3, as DNA: TGTGCTAGTGGTTCCCACACTGAGTACGTAAGGCAGGGGACGCCGAGCTCCTACAATGAGCAGTTCTTC. Encoded protein: CASGSHTEYVRQGTPSSYNEQFF.

The rearrangement joins TRBV4-3 to TRBJ2-7; tentatively, D is TRBD2 (5 bases). Germline V gene sequence: CDR1 LGHNA, CDR2 YSLEER. The CDR3 extends over 15 amino acids. Trimming pared 4 bases from V and 6 bases from J, leaving 19 bases between. CDR3 in amino acids: CASSLERGRLSEQYF. Here the CDR3 DNA reads TGCGCCAGCAGCCTAGAGAGAGGGCGGTTAAGCGAGCAGTACTTC.

The chain recombines TRBV10-1 with TRBJ1-2, with 9 bases lining up with TRBD1. Per the germline V gene, CDR1 is WNHNN and CDR2 is SYGVQD (reference sequence). The CDR3 runs to 14 residues. Trimming removed 5 bases from V and 6 bases from J; junction bases left unmatched: 7. The CDR3 nucleotides are TGCGCCAGCAGTCCCGGGACAGGGTACAATGGCTACACCTTC. Protein product: CASSPGTGYNGYTF.

This clone was recorded only once. The gene calls are TRBV6-2 or TRBV6-3 and TRBJ1-1, with 8 positions matching TRBD1. This CDR3 comprises 15 residues. CDR1 is MNHEY and CDR2 is SVGEGT in the germline V gene. V lost 6 bases and J lost 4; bases outside the gene matches: 10. The CDR3 DNA sequence: TGTGCCAGCAGACCTACTGGACAGGGACCCACTGAAGCTTTCTTT. Protein: CASRPTGQGPTEAFF.

The chain carries TRBV18 and TRBJ1-1, with a weak D call TRBD1 (6 bases). CDR3 length equals 12 residues. V shed 5 bases and J shed 8 bases, with 12 bases lying between them. In germline, CDR1 is KGHSH, CDR2 LQKENI. CDR3 in amino acids: CASSTGTPEAFF. The CDR3 nucleotides read TGTGCCAGCTCAACCGGGACACCGGAAGCTTTCTTT. The variable domain in full, with the rest retrieved from reference TRBV18 and TRBJ1-1, is NAGVMQNPRHLVRRRGQEARLRCSPMKGHSHVYWYRQLPEEGLKFMVYLQKENIIDESGMPKERFSAEFPKEGPSILRIQQVVRGDSAAYFCASSTGTPEAFFGQGTRLTVV.

This clone occurred once. This chain joins TRBV5-1 and TRBJ1-1, with D hard to call. This CDR3 spans 11 amino acids. Germline V CDR1 and CDR2: SGHRS, YFSETQ. V lost 3 bases to trimming and J lost 5 bases, with 5 bases between them. This chain's CDR3 is CASSSRTEAFF. In nucleotides, the CDR3 is TGCGCCAGCAGCTCGAGAACTGAAGCTTTCTTT.

This chain connects TRBV6-5 to TRBJ1-2, with D tentatively TRBD1 (5 bases). Germline V gives CDR1 MNHEY, CDR2 SVGAGI. V shed 3 bases and J shed 2 bases, with 16 bases lying between them. The CDR3 extends over 16 amino acids. CDR3 nucleotides: TGTGCCAGCAGTTATGGGGTAGGGCAGGGAAACTATGGCTACACCTTC. This encodes CASSYGVGQGNYGYTF.

The V call is TRBV11-3, the J call TRBJ2-3, with TRBD1 identical over 7 bases. Germline CDR1 reads SGHNT; CDR2 reads YENEEA. J gave up 4 bases and V 4 bases, and 2 bases lay outside the gene matches. The CDR3 is 13 residues long. CDR3 nucleotides: TGTGCCAGCAGCTACAGGGGTGCAGATACGCAGTATTTT. Its protein is CASSYRGADTQYF.

The gene calls are TRBV12-5 and TRBJ2-2; tentatively, D is TRBD1 (5 bases). Germline CDR1 LGHNT, CDR2 FRNRAP. V was clipped by 2 bases and J by 6 bases, with 13 bases between them. This CDR3 is 15 amino acids long. The CDR3 is CASGLISGWSGELFF. The CDR3 DNA reads as TGTGCTAGTGGTTTGATCTCAGGGTGGTCCGGGGAGCTGTTTTTT.

The chain links TRBV25-1 to TRBJ1-3; D possibly corresponds to TRBD1 (5 bases). The CDR3 covers 14 residues. V lost 1 base and J lost 2, with 6 bases in between. In germline, CDR1 is MGHDK, CDR2 SYGVNS. The CDR3 region has the DNA TGTGCCAGCAGTGAATCAGGGACTGGAAACACCATATATTTT. Its translation: CASSESGTGNTIYF.

The V call is TRBV7-8, the J call TRBJ2-1; a possible D gene is TRBD2 (7 bases). Trimming removed 1 base from V and 2 bases from J, with 18 bases in between. The CDR3 totals 18 residues. CDR1 and CDR2 from the germline V gene are SGHVS and FQNEAQ. The CDR3 loop is CASSLEGGGGGAYNEQFF. The DNA for the CDR3 is TGTGCCAGCAGCTTAGAAGGGGGGGGCGGCGGTGCCTACAATGAGCAGTTCTTC.

The chain carries TRBV5-5 and TRBJ1-5; TRBD1 matches 7 bases. CDR1 and CDR2 from the germline V gene are SGHKS and YYEKEE (reference sequence). The CDR3 consists of 13 residues. Trimming removed 4 bases from V and 10 bases from J; junction bases left unmatched: 8. The CDR3 sequence is CASSPGQGVPQHF. The DNA of the CDR3 is TGTGCCAGCAGCCCGGGTCAGGGGGTTCCCCAGCATTTT.

V gene TRBV6-5 combines with J gene TRBJ2-1; 8 bases agree with TRBD2. The CDR3 totals 14 residues. The V gene end was trimmed by 6 bases and the J gene end by 8 bases; junction bases not matched to a gene: 9. Germline V gives CDR1 MNHEY, CDR2 SVGAGI. This chain's CDR3 is CASSSWLAGDEQFF. CDR3 DNA sequence: TGTGCCAGCAGCTCGTGGCTAGCGGGCGATGAGCAGTTCTTC.

The chain couples TRBV7-2 to TRBJ1-1; the D gene is possibly TRBD1 (6 bases). The V and J ends lost 3 bases and 6 bases respectively, with 14 bases between them. From germline, CDR1 is SGHTA and CDR2 FQGNSA. The CDR3 has 14 residues. For the CDR3, the DNA is TGTGCCAGCAGCTTTCAACAGGGCTCATCTGAAGCTTTCTTT. It yields the protein CASSFQQGSSEAFF.